This TCR beta chain appears in the sequencing data of a study of blood T cell repertoires in COVID-19. Libraries were prepared by immunoSEQ multiplex PCR; TCRdb keeps only in-frame clonotypes and omits some of them. The table records 250,000 or so clones, roughly 84% of them present only once. CDR3 size: 13 residues. V was trimmed by 1 base and J by 1 base, leaving 4 bases between them. The germline CDR1 and CDR2 sequences are LNHNV and YYDKDF (reference sequence). The sequence came from a woman in her forties or fifties who had been exposed to COVID-19. The chain uses TRBV15 and TRBJ1-1, with D hard to call. The sample taken for sequencing was PBMCs or T cells enriched from blood (not recorded which). This CDR3 is CATSRVKNTEAFF. The CDR3 DNA follows: TGTGCCACCAGCAGAGTTAAGAACACTGAAGCTTTCTTT. Based on the CDR3 plus reference TRBV15 and TRBJ1-1, the full variable domain is DAMVIQNPRYQVTQFGKPVTLSCSQTLNHNVMYWYQQKSSQAPKLLFHYYDKDFNNEADTPDNFQSRRPNTSFCFLDIRSPGLGDTAMYLCATSRVKNTEAFFGQGTRLTVV.